The 25 T cell receptor beta chains in this list originate from one sample, sequenced in a study of blood T cell repertoires in COVID-19. The method was immunoSEQ multiplex PCR; TCRdb's version includes in-frame clones alone and lacks a portion of them. The sample carries more than 150,000 clones, approximately 87% recorded once. The sample comprised peripheral blood. These receptors all stem from a woman aged 70-85 years with COVID-19, enrolled during active disease.

V and J are TRBV15 and TRBJ2-7, with 13 bases that match TRBD2. CDR3 length: 14 amino acids. Trimming at V came to 4 bases and at J to 5 bases, leaving 2 bases not matched to a gene. Looked up from germline, CDR1 is LNHNV and CDR2 is YYDKDF (reference sequence). The CDR3 here is CATSTGLAGDEQYF. DNA for the CDR3: TGTGCCACCAGCACCGGACTAGCGGGAGACGAGCAGTACTTC.

This chain joins TRBV18 and TRBJ2-2; TRBD2 is a possible D gene (5 bases). V lost 1 base to trimming and J lost 1 base, with 10 bases between them. From germline, CDR1 is KGHSH and CDR2 LQKENI. The length of the CDR3 is 16 residues. The CDR3 loop is CASSPLRTENTGELFF. DNA for the CDR3: TGTGCCAGCTCACCACTAAGGACTGAGAACACCGGGGAGCTGTTTTTT.

The gene calls are TRBV15 and TRBJ1-5; 11 bases align to TRBD1. The CDR3 is 18 amino acids. Germline trimming cut 4 bases from V and 2 bases from J; bases unmatched to any gene: 10. Germline CDR1 and CDR2: LNHNV and YYDKDF (reference sequence). The CDR3 DNA reads TGTGCCACCAGCAACCGGGACAGGGGGTATTTGGGCAATCAGCCCCAGCATTTT. The encoded protein is CATSNRDRGYLGNQPQHF.

The genes are TRBV7-2 and TRBJ1-2; 7 bases line up with TRBD1. From germline, CDR1 is SGHTA and CDR2 FQGNSA. Losses at the gene ends were 7 bases for V and 1 base for J; bases not matched to a gene: 6. This CDR3 has 14 amino acids. CDR3 sequence (DNA): TGTGCCAGCACTGGGCAGGGGGATAACTATGGCTACACCTTC. It codes for CASTGQGDNYGYTF.

The V gene is TRBV6-6, the J gene TRBJ2-1; 9 nucleotides match TRBD2. CDR1 is MNHNY and CDR2 is SVGAGI in the germline V gene (reference sequence). The trim removed 0 bases at V and 5 bases at J, leaving 5 bases unmatched. This CDR3 is 16 amino acids long. CDR3 amino acids: CASSYSASGKNNEQFF. CDR3 bases: TGTGCCAGCAGTTACTCGGCTAGCGGGAAAAACAATGAGCAGTTCTTC.

The chain recombines TRBV28 with TRBJ2-7; TRBD1 is a possible D gene (5 bases). Germline CDR1 and CDR2: MDHEN and SYDVKM. The length of the CDR3 is 14 residues. Trimming cost V 3 bases and J 12 bases, with 21 bases left between them. Here the CDR3 DNA reads TGTGCCAGCAGTTTTCAATCCTCCGACAGAACTCCGTACTTC. It yields the protein CASSFQSSDRTPYF.

The V and J genes are TRBV3-1 (or the pseudogene TRBV3-2) and TRBJ2-1, with 9 bases identical to TRBD1. The germline V gene encodes CDR1 LGHDT and CDR2 YNNKEL (reference sequence). Unmatched junction bases numbered 6, after V lost 5 bases and J lost 7 bases. The CDR3 consists of 14 residues. CDR3 nucleotide sequence: TGTGCCAGCAGCACGGACAGGGGCGGGAATGAGCAGTTCTTC. Translation gives CASSTDRGGNEQFF.

This clone has only one observation. The chain uses TRBV7-9 and TRBJ2-6, with D possibly TRBD2 on 5 matching bases. Germline CDR1 SEHNR, CDR2 FQNEAQ (reference sequence). The CDR3 runs 17 residues. V gave up 6 bases and J gave up 0 bases, with 15 bases separating them. CDR3 in DNA: TGTGCCAGCAGATCTAGCATGTTAAACTCTGGGGCCAACGTCCTGACTTTC. Protein sequence: CASRSSMLNSGANVLTF.

The genes are TRBV5-1 and TRBJ1-2; the D is unclear. V dropped 0 bases and J dropped 2 bases, with 5 bases sitting between them. The germline V gene encodes CDR1 SGHRS and CDR2 YFSETQ. The length of the CDR3 is 13 residues. The DNA for the CDR3 is TGCGCCAGCAGCTTGGGCAGGAACTATGGCTACACCTTC. This gives the protein CASSLGRNYGYTF.

The chain employs TRBV28 and TRBJ2-7; D might be TRBD2 (6 bases). CDR3 size: 13 residues. Germline V lookup: CDR1 MDHEN, CDR2 SYDVKM. The ends were cut back, 5 bases at V and 3 bases at J, with 11 bases in the middle. The CDR3 loop reads CASSRWGDYEQYF. CDR3 nucleotides: TGTGCCAGCAGTCGCTGGGGGGACTACGAGCAGTACTTC.

The J gene is TRBJ2-3, the V gene TRBV28, with D tentatively TRBD1 (6 bases). The CDR3 length is 15 residues. Trimming took 2 bases from V and 4 from J, leaving 13 bases between them. The germline CDR1 and CDR2 sequences are MDHEN and SYDVKM. The CDR3 sequence: CASSLGTGSADTQYF. The CDR3 DNA is TGTGCCAGCAGTTTAGGTACAGGGAGCGCAGATACGCAGTATTTT.

The chain has TRBV2 and TRBJ2-7; D perhaps matches TRBD1 (5 bases). The germline CDR1 and CDR2 sequences are SNHLY and FYNNEI. The CDR3 totals 14 residues. V lost 6 bases to trimming and J lost 6 bases, with 18 bases between them. In nucleotides, the CDR3 is TGTGCCAGCAGCTCCCTCAGACGACAGCCCGAGCAGTACTTC. Amino acid sequence: CASSSLRRQPEQYF.

The V call is TRBV9, the J call TRBJ2-7; D uncertain. This CDR3 contains 13 residues. Germline-derived CDR1 and CDR2 are SGDLS and YYNGEE. The V end lost 0 bases, the J end lost 2 bases, and 6 bases lay between the germline ends. CDR3 sequence (DNA): TGTGCCAGCAGCGTAGACATTCCCTACGAGCAGTACTTC. Protein sequence: CASSVDIPYEQYF.

V usage is TRBV3-1 (or the pseudogene TRBV3-2) and J usage is TRBJ2-5; 11 nucleotides align to TRBD2. V shed 5 bases and J 0 bases; nucleotides not matched to a gene: 5. CDR1 and CDR2 from the germline V gene are LGHDT and YNNKEL (reference sequence). This CDR3 region has 16 residues. The CDR3 is CASSSRLAGYQETQYF. The CDR3 DNA is TGTGCCAGCAGCTCCCGACTAGCGGGATACCAAGAGACCCAGTACTTC.

V is TRBV23-1 and J is TRBJ2-7, with TRBD2 identical over 8 bases. TRBV23-1 is an open reading frame whose function is uncertain. The junction had 7 bases not matched to a gene; V was cut back by 0 bases and J by 6 bases. CDR3 length: 15 amino acids. The DNA of the CDR3 is TGCGCCAGCAGTCAATCTCCCGGGACTAGGCTCGAGCAGTACTTC. This translates into CASSQSPGTRLEQYF.

This chain uses TRBV3-1 (or the pseudogene TRBV3-2) with TRBJ2-2; 9 nucleotides align to TRBD1. From germline, CDR1 is LGHDT and CDR2 YNNKEL (reference sequence). J gave up 7 bases and V 5 bases, and 8 bases lay outside the gene matches. This CDR3 region has 15 residues. The CDR3 DNA reads as TGTGCCAGCAGCTACGGACAGGGGAGGGGCGGGGAGCTGTTTTTT. Protein sequence: CASSYGQGRGGELFF.

The J gene is TRBJ1-1, the V gene TRBV30; no reliable D call. The CDR3 sequence is 14 residues long. Germline V gives CDR1 GTSNPN, CDR2 SVGIG (reference sequence). Deletions cut 3 bases from V and 3 bases from J, with 14 bases between. CDR3 residues: CAWSTRSGYTEAFF. CDR3 in DNA: TGTGCCTGGAGCACCCGCTCCGGGTACACTGAAGCTTTCTTT.

CDR3 loop: CAWTGGGGQYF. DNA for the CDR3: TGTGCCTGGACCGGGGGGGGTGGGCAGTACTTC. J is TRBJ2-7 and V is TRBV30, with TRBD2 identical over 8 bases. The germline CDR1 and CDR2 sequences are GTSNPN and SVGIG (reference sequence). This CDR3 is 11 amino acids long. V dropped 4 bases and J dropped 9; count of bases not matched to a gene: 5.

This chain joins TRBV20-1 and TRBJ1-5; D is perhaps TRBD1 (5 bases). Trimming stripped 3 bases from V and 6 bases from J, with 15 bases between. Germline V gives CDR1 DFQATT, CDR2 SNEGSKA (reference sequence). This CDR3 has 14 residues. Here the CDR3 reads CSASLQGYSQPQHF. CDR3 in DNA: TGCAGTGCTAGTCTCCAGGGCTATAGTCAGCCCCAGCATTTT.

The genes are TRBV6-5 and TRBJ2-7, with TRBD2 as a possible D gene (6 bases). V was shortened by 7 bases and J by 1 base, with 14 bases between the two germline ends. The CDR3 is 14 amino acids. CDR1 and CDR2 (germline): MNHEY, SVGAGI. The chain's CDR3 is CASTEGLPSYEQYF. CDR3 bases: TGTGCCAGCACCGAGGGACTCCCATCCTACGAGCAGTACTTC.

V and J are TRBV7-3 and TRBJ2-2; 13 bases fit TRBD2. Germline loops: CDR1 SGHTA, CDR2 FQGTGA. Trimming removed 5 bases from V and 4 bases from J; junction bases left unmatched: 1. The CDR3 totals 15 residues. In DNA, the CDR3 is TGTGCCAGCAGCACTAGCGGGAGGGTCACCGGGGAGCTGTTTTTT. This sequence encodes CASSTSGRVTGELFF.

The chain carries TRBV5-1 and TRBJ2-2, with a tentative D call TRBD1 (5 bases). Trimming shortened V by 1 base and J by 0 bases, and 10 bases separated the two germline ends. The V gene's germline CDR1 is SGHRS and CDR2 YFSETQ. The CDR3 is 16 residues long. The DNA of the CDR3 is TGCGCCAGCAGCTTGTTGGCACAGGCGAACACCGGGGAGCTGTTTTTT. Translation: CASSLLAQANTGELFF.

Regarding this clone: In the same sample, other DNA sequences code for this CDR3. The rearrangement links TRBV5-1 to TRBJ1-5; perhaps TRBD1 as D (6 bases). Looked up from germline, CDR1 is SGHRS and CDR2 is YFSETQ. Deletions cut 3 bases from V and 1 base from J, with 11 bases between. The CDR3 contains 15 residues. CDR3 residues: CASSYSGGSNQPQHF. The DNA for the CDR3 is TGCGCCAGCAGCTACTCGGGGGGCAGCAATCAGCCCCAGCATTTT.

The count of this clone is one. This rearrangement joins TRBV30 to TRBJ2-3; TRBD1 agrees at 9 bases. The CDR3 is made up of 15 amino acids. Looked up from germline, CDR1 is GTSNPN and CDR2 is SVGIG (reference sequence). Trimming at V came to 8 bases and at J to 3 bases, leaving 12 bases not matched to a gene. The CDR3 coding sequence is TGTGCCCACCGTCCCGGGACAGGGTGGACAGATACGCAGTATTTT. Amino acids: CAHRPGTGWTDTQYF.

There are a few counts of this clone. V and J are TRBV15 and TRBJ1-2, with TRBD1 identical over 8 bases. Germline V gene data show CDR1 as LNHNV and CDR2 as YYDKDF (reference sequence). V dropped 2 bases and J dropped 7; count of bases not matched to a gene: 9. The CDR3 has 15 amino acids. The CDR3 nucleotides are TGTGCCACCAGCAGACCCCTTCAGGGGGCGCGTGGCTACACCTTC. Protein product: CATSRPLQGARGYTF.